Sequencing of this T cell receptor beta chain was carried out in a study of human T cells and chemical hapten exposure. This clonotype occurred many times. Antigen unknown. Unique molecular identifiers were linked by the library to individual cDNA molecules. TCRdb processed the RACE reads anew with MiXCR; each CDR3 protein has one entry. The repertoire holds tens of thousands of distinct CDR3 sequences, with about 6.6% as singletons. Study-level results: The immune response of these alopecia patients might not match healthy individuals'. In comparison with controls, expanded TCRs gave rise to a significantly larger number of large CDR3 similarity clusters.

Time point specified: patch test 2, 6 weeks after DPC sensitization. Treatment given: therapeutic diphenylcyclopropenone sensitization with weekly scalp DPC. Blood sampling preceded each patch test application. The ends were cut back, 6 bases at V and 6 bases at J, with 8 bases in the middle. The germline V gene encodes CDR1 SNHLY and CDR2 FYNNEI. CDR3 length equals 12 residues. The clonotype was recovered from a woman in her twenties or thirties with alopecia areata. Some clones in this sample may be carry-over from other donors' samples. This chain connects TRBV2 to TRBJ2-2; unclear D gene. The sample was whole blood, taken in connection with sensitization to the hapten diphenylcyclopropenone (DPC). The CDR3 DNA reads TGTGCCAGCAGGGGCTATGCCGGGGAGCTGTTTTTT. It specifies CASRGYAGELFF.